The 23 T cell receptor beta chains presented below share a single source sample, sequenced in a study of blood T cell repertoires in COVID-19. Libraries were prepared by immunoSEQ multiplex PCR; TCRdb keeps only in-frame clonotypes and omits some of them. Of about 15,000 clones in the sample, 80% to 90% were seen once. Sequenced sample: peripheral blood. The receptors here all came from a woman aged 50 to 65 with active or convalescent COVID-19.

The chain uses TRBV12-5 and TRBJ2-3, with TRBD2 identical over 13 bases. The CDR3 is 16 residues long. Germline V gene data show CDR1 as LGHNT and CDR2 as FRNRAP. Trimming removed 2 bases from V and 4 bases from J; junction bases left unmatched: 3. CDR3 sequence: CASGLLLAGGPDTQYF. CDR3 in DNA: TGTGCTAGTGGTTTGCTACTAGCGGGAGGGCCAGATACGCAGTATTTT.

V and J are TRBV6-1 and TRBJ2-3; tentatively, D is TRBD1 (5 bases). This CDR3 is 16 amino acids long. The ends were cut back, 2 bases at V and 5 bases at J, with 17 bases in the middle. CDR1 MNHNS and CDR2 SASEGT come from the germline V gene. The chain's CDR3 is CASSEYLGQGGDTQYF. The CDR3 DNA is TGTGCCAGCAGTGAATATTTGGGGCAGGGCGGAGATACGCAGTATTTT.

The CDR3 DNA reads TGTGCCAGCAGCCTATATCTAGCGGGAGGGCCCACAGATACGCAGTATTTT. Protein: CASSLYLAGGPTDTQYF. The chain joins TRBV28 to TRBJ2-3, with TRBD2 identical over 12 bases. V lost 6 bases, J lost 2 bases, and 9 bases stayed unmatched. The CDR3 is 17 amino acids. CDR1 is MDHEN, CDR2 SYDVKM, per germline.

The chain is built from TRBV9 and TRBJ2-1, with TRBD2 matching over 7 bases. The CDR3 is 15 amino acids. Germline CDR1 and CDR2: SGDLS and YYNGEE. The junction had 12 bases not matched to a gene; V was cut back by 3 bases and J by 9 bases. CDR3 protein: CASSALSGKKGEQFF. CDR3 nucleotide sequence: TGTGCCAGCAGCGCTTTAAGCGGGAAGAAAGGTGAGCAGTTCTTC.

This chain connects TRBV5-5 to TRBJ1-5; a weak D match, TRBD1 (5 bases). The V and J ends lost 0 bases and 0 bases respectively, with 10 bases between them. CDR1 is SGHKS and CDR2 is YYEKEE in the germline V gene (reference sequence). This CDR3 contains 16 residues. CDR3 DNA: TGTGCCAGCAGCTTGGGGGGCCAGTTTAGCAATCAGCCCCAGCATTTT. Translated: CASSLGGQFSNQPQHF. The full variable domain, in which reference TRBV5-5 and TRBJ1-5 provide the parts outside the CDR3, is DAGVTQSPTHLIKTRGQQVTLRCSPISGHKSVSWYQQVLGQGPQFIFQYYEKEERGRGNFPDRFSARQFPNYSSELNVNALLLGDSALYLCASSLGGQFSNQPQHFGDGTRLSIL.

This chain connects TRBV10-1 to TRBJ2-5; 7 bases are a match to TRBD1. CDR3 size: 14 residues. The germline gives CDR1 WNHNN, CDR2 SYGVQD (reference sequence). Losses at the gene ends were 0 bases for V and 7 bases for J; bases not matched to a gene: 5. DNA for the CDR3: TGCGCCAGCAGTGAGTCCAGGGGGTTTGGGACCCAGTACTTC. Amino acid sequence: CASSESRGFGTQYF.

This chain connects TRBV5-1 to TRBJ2-1; TRBD2 agrees at 7 bases. After removal of 6 bases from V and 7 bases from J, the junction contained 4 bases not matched to a gene. This CDR3 comprises 12 residues. Germline CDR1 and CDR2: SGHRS and YFSETQ. The CDR3 nucleotides are TGCGCCAGCAATACCGGGGGGAATGAGCAGTTCTTC. This encodes CASNTGGNEQFF.

CDR3 protein: CASSEWRAGANVLTF. CDR3 sequence (DNA): TGTGCCAGCAGTGAATGGAGGGCTGGGGCCAACGTCCTGACTTTC. The chain combines TRBV6-1 with TRBJ2-6, with D possibly TRBD2 on 6 matching bases. Trimming pared 2 bases from V and 2 bases from J, leaving 7 bases between. Germline values: CDR1 MNHNS, CDR2 SASEGT. This CDR3 region has 15 residues.

The chain employs TRBV7-9 and TRBJ2-3; 7 positions agree with TRBD1. In germline, CDR1 is SEHNR, CDR2 FQNEAQ (reference sequence). V shed 5 bases, J shed 0 bases, and the junction held 5 bases outside the gene matches. The CDR3 has 15 residues. This CDR3 is CASSLGTASTDTQYF. CDR3 DNA: TGTGCCAGCAGCCTCGGGACAGCTAGCACAGATACGCAGTATTTT. Together with reference TRBV7-9 and TRBJ2-3, the CDR3 gives the full variable domain: DTGVSQNPRHKITKRGQNVTFRCDPISEHNRLYWYRQTLGQGPEFLTYFQNEAQLEKSRLLSDRFSAERPKGSFSTLEIQRTEQGDSAMYLCASSLGTASTDTQYFGPGTRLTVL.

The CDR3 DNA reads TGTGCCAGCAGCCAAGTGGGGGCCCGGGACCGTGCAACTAATGAAAAACTGTTTTTT. This translates into CASSQVGARDRATNEKLFF. This chain links TRBV3-1 (or the pseudogene TRBV3-2) with TRBJ1-4; perhaps TRBD1 as D (6 bases). Deletions cut 1 base from V and 0 bases from J, with 18 bases between. CDR3 length equals 19 residues. Germline CDR1 is LGHDT and CDR2 is YNNKEL (reference sequence).

The chain joins TRBV27 to TRBJ2-1, with 7 bases matching TRBD2. V shed 4 bases, J shed 1 base, and the junction held 4 bases outside the gene matches. There are 15 residues in the CDR3. CDR1 and CDR2 (germline): MNHEY, SMNVEV (reference sequence). The CDR3 is CASSYGGRSYNEQFF. The CDR3 DNA reads as TGTGCCAGCAGTTACGGCGGGAGATCCTACAATGAGCAGTTCTTC.

The V gene is TRBV5-1, the J gene TRBJ2-7; TRBD1 agrees at 11 bases. The CDR3 is 16 residues long. V shed 0 bases and J 4 bases; nucleotides not matched to a gene: 6. CDR1 is SGHRS and CDR2 is YFSETQ in the germline V gene. The CDR3 spells CASSLGPGQGGYEQYF. CDR3 in DNA: TGCGCCAGCAGCTTGGGACCGGGACAGGGGGGGTACGAGCAGTACTTC.

The gene calls are TRBV12-5 and TRBJ2-3; no clear D gene. The CDR3 is 13 residues long. Germline V gene lookup returns CDR1 LGHNT and CDR2 FRNRAP. V was shortened by 3 bases and J by 1 base, with 5 bases between the two germline ends. The DNA for the CDR3 is TGTGCTAGTGGTTTCATTGGCACAGATACGCAGTATTTT. Translating it yields CASGFIGTDTQYF.

This clone was counted a few times. V gene TRBV5-1 combines with J gene TRBJ2-1, with 14 bases matching TRBD2. The CDR3 has 15 residues. The V gene end was trimmed by 4 bases and the J gene end by 12 bases; junction bases not matched to a gene: 9. Germline CDR1 SGHRS, CDR2 YFSETQ. CDR3 loop: CASSLGGLAGDLQFF. For the CDR3, the DNA is TGCGCCAGCAGCCTTGGGGGACTAGCGGGAGACTTGCAGTTCTTC.

This clone appeared a few times. This chain uses TRBV27 with TRBJ2-1, with D perhaps TRBD2 (7 bases). V lost 8 bases to trimming and J lost 9 bases, with 14 bases between them. Germline V CDR1 and CDR2: MNHEY, SMNVEV (reference sequence). The CDR3 is 12 amino acids. For the CDR3, the DNA is TGTGCCAGCGGACTAGGGGGAGGTGAGCAGTTCTTC. It translates to CASGLGGGEQFF.

The rearrangement links TRBV9 to TRBJ1-6; 7 bases map to TRBD1. With 4 bases clipped from V and 2 bases from J, the junction kept 6 bases outside the gene matches. Germline CDR1 and CDR2: SGDLS and YYNGEE. This CDR3 has 16 amino acids. The CDR3 nucleotides are TGTGCCAGCAGCTCCAGGGGGACCGCCTATAATTCACCCCTCCACTTT. It is translated as CASSSRGTAYNSPLHF.

The rearrangement joins TRBV6-4 to TRBJ2-3, with TRBD2 identical over 10 bases. Looked up from germline, CDR1 is MRHNA and CDR2 is SNTAGT. The CDR3 consists of 14 residues. V lost 7 bases and J lost 0; bases outside the gene matches: 1. CDR3 sequence (DNA): TGTGCCAGCAAGACTAGCGGGAGCACAGATACGCAGTATTTT. As protein: CASKTSGSTDTQYF.

The chain is built from TRBV12-3 or TRBV12-4 and TRBJ2-7, with D unresolved. The CDR3 runs to 12 residues. Trimming left V 5 bases short and J 0 bases short, with 5 bases between. The DNA for the CDR3 is TGTGCCAGCAGTATCAGCTCCTACGAGCAGTACTTC. Translating it yields CASSISSYEQYF.

V and J are TRBV24-1 and TRBJ2-1; 9 bases agree with TRBD1. CDR3 length: 15 amino acids. V lost 4 bases and J lost 7; bases outside the gene matches: 7. CDR1 and CDR2 (germline): KGHDR, SFDVKD. The CDR3 DNA reads as TGTGCCACCAGTGAGCCGGGACAGGGCTTGAATGAGCAGTTCTTC. As protein: CATSEPGQGLNEQFF.

CDR3 in DNA: TGCAGTGCTAGCCCTAGGTACGAGCAGTACTTC. Translated: CSASPRYEQYF. V and J are TRBV20-1 and TRBJ2-7; no clear D. Trimming removed 3 bases at V and 4 bases at J, with 7 bases between. This CDR3 has 11 amino acids. CDR1 is DFQATT and CDR2 is SNEGSKA in the germline V gene (reference sequence).

This clone was counted a single time. The V call is TRBV6-5, the J call TRBJ2-1; 10 bases are a match to TRBD2. V trimming: 4 bases; J trimming: 4 bases; junction bases outside the gene matches: 4. Germline loops: CDR1 MNHEY, CDR2 SVGAGI. The CDR3 is 15 amino acids. Here the CDR3 DNA reads TGTGCCAGCAGTTCGCTAGCGGGGGCTTACAATGAGCAGTTCTTC. It codes for CASSSLAGAYNEQFF.

V is TRBV28 and J is TRBJ1-3, with TRBD1 identical over 7 bases. The junction had 2 bases not matched to a gene; V was cut back by 6 bases and J by 0 bases. Germline V gene sequence: CDR1 MDHEN, CDR2 SYDVKM. CDR3 length: 14 residues. The CDR3 here is CASSQGGSGNTIYF. The CDR3 nucleotides are TGTGCCAGCAGCCAGGGGGGCTCTGGAAACACCATATATTTT.

The CDR3 bases are TGTGCCAGCAGCTTTTGGGACAGGGGTCCGAAAAACCTCTACGAGCAGTACTTC. It is translated as CASSFWDRGPKNLYEQYF. The V call is TRBV5-4, the J call TRBJ2-7; 10 bases line up with TRBD1. The CDR3 extends over 18 amino acids. Germline assignment: CDR1 SGHNT and CDR2 YYREEE (reference sequence). The trim removed 2 bases at V and 3 bases at J, leaving 14 bases unmatched.